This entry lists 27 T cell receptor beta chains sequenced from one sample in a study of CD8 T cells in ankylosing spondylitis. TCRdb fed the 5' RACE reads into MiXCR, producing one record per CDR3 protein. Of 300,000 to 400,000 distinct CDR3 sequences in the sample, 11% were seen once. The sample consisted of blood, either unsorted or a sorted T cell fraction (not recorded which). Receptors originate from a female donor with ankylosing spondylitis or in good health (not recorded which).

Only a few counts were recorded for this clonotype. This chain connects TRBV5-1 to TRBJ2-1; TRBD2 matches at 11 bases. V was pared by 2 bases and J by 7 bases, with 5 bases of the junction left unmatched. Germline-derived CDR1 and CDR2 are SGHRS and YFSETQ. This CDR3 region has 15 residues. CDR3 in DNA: TGCGCCAGCAGCTTTTCACGACTAGCGGGAAATGAGCAGTTCTTC. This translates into CASSFSRLAGNEQFF.

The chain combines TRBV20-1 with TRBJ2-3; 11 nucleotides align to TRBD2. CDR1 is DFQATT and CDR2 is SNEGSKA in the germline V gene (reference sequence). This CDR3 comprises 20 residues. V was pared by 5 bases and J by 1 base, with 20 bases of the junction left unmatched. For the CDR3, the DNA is TGCAGTGCTGGTGGACTAGCGGGTACTCTTACTAGCACGGGCACAGATACGCAGTATTTT. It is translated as CSAGGLAGTLTSTGTDTQYF.

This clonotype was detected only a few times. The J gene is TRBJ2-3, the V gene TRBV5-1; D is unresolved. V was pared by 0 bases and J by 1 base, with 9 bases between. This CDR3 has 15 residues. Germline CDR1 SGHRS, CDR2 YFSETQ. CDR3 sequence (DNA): TGCGCCAGCAGCTTGGATGCGGAACGCACAGATACGCAGTATTTT. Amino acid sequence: CASSLDAERTDTQYF. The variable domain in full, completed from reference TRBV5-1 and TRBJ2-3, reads KAGVTQTPRYLIKTRGQQVTLSCSPISGHRSVSWYQQTPGQGLQFLFEYFSETQRNKGNFPGRFSGRQFSNSRSEMNVSTLELGDSALYLCASSLDAERTDTQYFGPGTRLTVL.

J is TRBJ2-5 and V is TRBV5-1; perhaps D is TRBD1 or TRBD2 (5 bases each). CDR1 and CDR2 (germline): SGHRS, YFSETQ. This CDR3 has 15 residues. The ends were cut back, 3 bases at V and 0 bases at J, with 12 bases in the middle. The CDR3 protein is CASSSPLGDQETQYF. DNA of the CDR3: TGCGCCAGCAGCTCGCCTTTGGGGGACCAAGAGACCCAGTACTTC.

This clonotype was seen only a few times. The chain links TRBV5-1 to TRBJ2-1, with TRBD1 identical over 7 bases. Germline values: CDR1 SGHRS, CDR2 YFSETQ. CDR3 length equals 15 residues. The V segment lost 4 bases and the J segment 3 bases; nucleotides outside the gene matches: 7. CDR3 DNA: TGCGCCAGCAGCACTGACAGGGAGCGCTACAATGAGCAGTTCTTC. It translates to CASSTDRERYNEQFF.

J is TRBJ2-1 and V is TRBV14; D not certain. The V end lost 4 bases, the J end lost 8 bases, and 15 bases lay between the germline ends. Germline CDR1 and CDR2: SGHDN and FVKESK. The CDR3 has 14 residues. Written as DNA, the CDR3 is TGTGCCAGCAGCCCGAGCAGTATTCCGGATGAGCAGTTCTTC. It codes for CASSPSSIPDEQFF.

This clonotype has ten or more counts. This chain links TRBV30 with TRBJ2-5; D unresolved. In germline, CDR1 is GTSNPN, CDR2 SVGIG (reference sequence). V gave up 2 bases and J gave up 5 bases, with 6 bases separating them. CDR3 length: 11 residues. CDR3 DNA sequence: TGTGCCTGGAGTTTAGGGGAGACCCAGTACTTC. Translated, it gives CAWSLGETQYF.

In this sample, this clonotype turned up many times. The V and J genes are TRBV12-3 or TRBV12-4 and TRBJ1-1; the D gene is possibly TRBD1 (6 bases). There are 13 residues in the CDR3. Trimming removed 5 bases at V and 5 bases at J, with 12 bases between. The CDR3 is CASSPRRGTEAFF. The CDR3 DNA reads TGTGCCAGCAGTCCCAGAAGGGGGACTGAAGCTTTCTTT.

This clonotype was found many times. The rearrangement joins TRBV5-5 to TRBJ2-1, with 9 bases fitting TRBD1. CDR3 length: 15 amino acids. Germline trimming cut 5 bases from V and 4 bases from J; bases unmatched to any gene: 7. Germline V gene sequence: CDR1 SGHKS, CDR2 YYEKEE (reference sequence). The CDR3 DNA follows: TGTGCCAGCAGTCCCGGACAGGGGACTTACAATGAGCAGTTCTTC. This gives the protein CASSPGQGTYNEQFF.

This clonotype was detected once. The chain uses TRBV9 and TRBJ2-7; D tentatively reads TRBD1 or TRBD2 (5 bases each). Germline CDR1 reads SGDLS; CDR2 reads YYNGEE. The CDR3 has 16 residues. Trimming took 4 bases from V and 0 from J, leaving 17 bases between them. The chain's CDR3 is CASSSSAGTYSYEQYF. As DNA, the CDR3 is TGTGCCAGCAGCTCCAGTGCCGGGACCTACTCCTACGAGCAGTACTTC.

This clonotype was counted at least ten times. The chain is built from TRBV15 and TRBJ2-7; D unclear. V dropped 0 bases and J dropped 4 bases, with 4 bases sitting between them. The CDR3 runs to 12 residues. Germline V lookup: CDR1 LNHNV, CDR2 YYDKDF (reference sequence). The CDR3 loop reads CATSRDRYEQYF. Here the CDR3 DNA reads TGTGCCACCAGCAGAGACAGGTACGAGCAGTACTTC.

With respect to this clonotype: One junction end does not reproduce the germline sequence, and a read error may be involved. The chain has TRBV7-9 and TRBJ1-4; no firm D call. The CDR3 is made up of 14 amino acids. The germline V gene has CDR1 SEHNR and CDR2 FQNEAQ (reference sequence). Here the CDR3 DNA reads TGTGCCAGCAGCGGGATTGAGAGCAATGAAAAACTGTCTTTT. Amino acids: CASSGIESNEKLSF.

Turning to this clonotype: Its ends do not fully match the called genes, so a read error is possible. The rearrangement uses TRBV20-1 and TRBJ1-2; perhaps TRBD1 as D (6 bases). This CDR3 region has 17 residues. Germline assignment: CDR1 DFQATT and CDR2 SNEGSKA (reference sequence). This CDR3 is CCARDPTSGADSYGYTF. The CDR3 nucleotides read TGCTGTGCTAGAGATCCTACGAGCGGGGCGGACAGCTATGGCTACACCTTC.

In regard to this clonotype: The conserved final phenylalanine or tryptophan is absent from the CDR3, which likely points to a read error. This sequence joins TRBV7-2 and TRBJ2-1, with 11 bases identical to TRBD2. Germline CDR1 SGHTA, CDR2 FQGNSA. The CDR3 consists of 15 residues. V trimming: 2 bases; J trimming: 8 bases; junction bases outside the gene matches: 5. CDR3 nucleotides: TGTGCCAGCAGCTTAACTAGCGGGAGTTGGGATGAGCAGTTCCTC. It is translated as CASSLTSGSWDEQFL.

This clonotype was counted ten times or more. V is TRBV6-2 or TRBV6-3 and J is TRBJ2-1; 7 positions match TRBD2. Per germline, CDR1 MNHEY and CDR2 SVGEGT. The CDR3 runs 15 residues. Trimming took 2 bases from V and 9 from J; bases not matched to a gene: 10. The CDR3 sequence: CASSYASGLRSEQFF. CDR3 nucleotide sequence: TGTGCCAGCAGTTACGCTAGCGGCCTCCGGAGTGAGCAGTTCTTC.

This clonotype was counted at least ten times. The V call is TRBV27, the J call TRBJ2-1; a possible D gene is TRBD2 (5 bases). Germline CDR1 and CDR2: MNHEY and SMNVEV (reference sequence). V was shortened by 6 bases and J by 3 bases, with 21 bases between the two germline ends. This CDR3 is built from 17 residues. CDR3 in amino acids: CASSTYKERRLYNEQFF. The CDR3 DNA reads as TGTGCCAGCAGCACATATAAAGAGCGGAGACTCTACAATGAGCAGTTCTTC.

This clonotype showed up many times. The DNA for the CDR3 is TGTGCCAGTAGTACCCCGGGCCATCAGCCCCAGCATTTT. Protein: CASSTPGHQPQHF. The rearrangement links TRBV19 to TRBJ1-5; D is unclear. Trimming stripped 4 bases from V and 5 bases from J, with 9 bases between. Germline CDR1 is LNHDA and CDR2 is SQIVND (reference sequence). The CDR3 is made up of 13 amino acids. The full variable domain, its missing parts supplied by reference TRBV19 and TRBJ1-5, is DGGITQSPKYLFRKEGQNVTLSCEQNLNHDAMYWYRQDPGQGLRLIYYSQIVNDFQKGDIAEGYSVSREKKESFPLTVTSAQKNPTAFYLCASSTPGHQPQHFGDGTRLSIL.

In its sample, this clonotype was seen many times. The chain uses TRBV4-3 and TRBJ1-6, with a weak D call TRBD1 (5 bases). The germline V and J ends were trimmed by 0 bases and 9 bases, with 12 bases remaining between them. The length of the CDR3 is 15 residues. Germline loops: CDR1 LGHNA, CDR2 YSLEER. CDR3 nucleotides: TGCGCCAGCAGCCAAGAGGTGGGGGGGATTTCACCCCTCCACTTT. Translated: CASSQEVGGISPLHF.

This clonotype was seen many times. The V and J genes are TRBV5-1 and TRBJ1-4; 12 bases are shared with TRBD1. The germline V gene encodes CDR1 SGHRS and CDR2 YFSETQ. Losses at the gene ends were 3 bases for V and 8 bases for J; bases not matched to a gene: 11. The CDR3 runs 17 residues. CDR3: CASSSVPGQGAMEKLFF. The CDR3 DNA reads TGCGCCAGCAGCTCAGTCCCGGGACAGGGGGCTATGGAAAAACTGTTTTTT.

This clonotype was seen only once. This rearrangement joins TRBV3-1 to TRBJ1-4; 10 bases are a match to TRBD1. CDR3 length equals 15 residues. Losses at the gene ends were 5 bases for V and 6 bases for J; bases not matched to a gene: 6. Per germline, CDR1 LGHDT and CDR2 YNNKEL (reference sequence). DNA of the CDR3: TGTGCCAGCAGCGCCCGGACAGGGGGGGATGAAAAACTGTTTTTT. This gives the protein CASSARTGGDEKLFF.

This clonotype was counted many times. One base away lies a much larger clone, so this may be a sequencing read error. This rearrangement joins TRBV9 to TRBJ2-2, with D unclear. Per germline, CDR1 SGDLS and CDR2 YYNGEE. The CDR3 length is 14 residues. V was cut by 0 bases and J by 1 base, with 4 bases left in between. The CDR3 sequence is CASSVAGNTGELFF. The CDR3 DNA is TGTGCCAGCAGCGTAGCGGGGAACACCGGGGAGCTGTTTTTT.

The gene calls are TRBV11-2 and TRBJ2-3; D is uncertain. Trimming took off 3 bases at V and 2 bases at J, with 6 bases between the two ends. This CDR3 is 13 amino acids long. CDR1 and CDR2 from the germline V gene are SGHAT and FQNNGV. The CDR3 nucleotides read TGTGCCAGCAGCTTTAGACACACAGATACGCAGTATTTT. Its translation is CASSFRHTDTQYF.

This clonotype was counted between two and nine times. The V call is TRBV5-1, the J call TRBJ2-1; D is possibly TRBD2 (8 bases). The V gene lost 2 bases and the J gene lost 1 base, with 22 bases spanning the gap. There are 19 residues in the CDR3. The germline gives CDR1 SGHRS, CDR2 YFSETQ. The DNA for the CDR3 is TGCGCCAGCAGCTTAGGGGGCTGGCGGGAGGATGGGTCCTACAATGAGCAGTTCTTC. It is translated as CASSLGGWREDGSYNEQFF.

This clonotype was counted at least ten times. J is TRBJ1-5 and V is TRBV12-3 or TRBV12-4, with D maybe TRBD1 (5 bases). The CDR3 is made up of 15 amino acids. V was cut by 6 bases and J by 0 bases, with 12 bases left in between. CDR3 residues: CASSHEGRSNQPQHF. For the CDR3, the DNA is TGTGCCAGCAGCCACGAGGGACGTAGCAATCAGCCCCAGCATTTT.

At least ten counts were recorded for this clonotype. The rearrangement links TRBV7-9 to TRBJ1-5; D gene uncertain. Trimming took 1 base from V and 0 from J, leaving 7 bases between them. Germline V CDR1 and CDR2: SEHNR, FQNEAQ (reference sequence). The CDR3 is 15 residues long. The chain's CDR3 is CASSLGGNSNQPQHF. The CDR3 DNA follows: TGTGCCAGCAGCTTAGGAGGGAATAGCAATCAGCCCCAGCATTTT. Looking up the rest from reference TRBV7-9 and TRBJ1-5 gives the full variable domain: DTGVSQNPRHKITKRGQNVTFRCDPISEHNRLYWYRQTLGQGPEFLTYFQNEAQLEKSRLLSDRFSAERPKGSFSTLEIQRTEQGDSAMYLCASSLGGNSNQPQHFGDGTRLSIL.

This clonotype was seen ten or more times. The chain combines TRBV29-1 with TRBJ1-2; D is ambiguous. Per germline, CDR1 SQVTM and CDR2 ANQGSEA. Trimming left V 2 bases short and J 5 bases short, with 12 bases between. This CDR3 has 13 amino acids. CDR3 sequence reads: CSVERLREYGYTF. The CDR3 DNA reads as TGCAGCGTTGAAAGGTTAAGAGAATATGGCTACACCTTC.

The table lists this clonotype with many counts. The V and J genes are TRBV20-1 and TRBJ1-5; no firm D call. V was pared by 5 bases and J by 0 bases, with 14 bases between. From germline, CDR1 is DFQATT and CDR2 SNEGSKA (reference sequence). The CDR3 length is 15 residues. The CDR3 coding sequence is TGCAGTGCTCATTTTACAGCTATTAGCAATCAGCCCCAGCATTTT. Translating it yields CSAHFTAISNQPQHF.